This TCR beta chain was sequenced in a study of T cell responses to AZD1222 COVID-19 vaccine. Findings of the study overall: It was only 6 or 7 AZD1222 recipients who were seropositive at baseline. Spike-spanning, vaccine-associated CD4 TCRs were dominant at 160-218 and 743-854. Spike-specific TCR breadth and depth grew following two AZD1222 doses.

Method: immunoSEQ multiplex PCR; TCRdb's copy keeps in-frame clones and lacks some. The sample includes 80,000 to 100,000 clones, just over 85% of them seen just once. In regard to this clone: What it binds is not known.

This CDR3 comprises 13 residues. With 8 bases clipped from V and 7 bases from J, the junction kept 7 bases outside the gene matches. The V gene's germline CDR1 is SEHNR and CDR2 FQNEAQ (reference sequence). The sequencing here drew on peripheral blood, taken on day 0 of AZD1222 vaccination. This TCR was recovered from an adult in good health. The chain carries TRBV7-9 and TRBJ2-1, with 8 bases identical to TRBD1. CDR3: CASQRQGWNEQFF. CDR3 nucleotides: TGTGCCAGCCAACGACAGGGGTGGAATGAGCAGTTCTTC.